A selection of T cell receptor beta chains follows, all from one sample in a study of T cell responses to AZD1222 COVID-19 vaccine. TCRdb keeps only in-frame clones here, not all; method: immunoSEQ multiplex PCR. The profile shows about 110,000 clones, about 90% of them singletons. The sample consisted of peripheral blood, taken on day 0 of AZD1222 vaccination. These TCRs come from an adult in good health. Both conserved end residues are part of each CDR3. A D gene is named only where the DNA matches it firmly. Size is stated for part of the rows, as once, few or many counts, or as a class when the clone is expanded.

>TRBJ1-1|once|NA|TRBV30
TGTGCCTATAATCAAGACAGCTCTGAAGCTTTCTTT
CAYNQDSSEAFF
>TRBJ1-1|NA|NA|TRBV3-1/TRBV3-2
TGTGCCAGCAGCGAAACAGGGACCACTGAAGCTTTCTTT
CASSETGTTEAFF
>TRBJ2-7|NA|NA|TRBV7-9
TGTGCCAGCAGCCGGGACATATACGAGCAGTACTTC
CASSRDIYEQYF
>TRBJ2-5|NA|TRBD2|TRBV4-3
TGCGCCAGCAGCCAGACTAGCGGAGGAGAGACCCAGTACTTC
CASSQTSGGETQYF
>TRBJ2-5|NA|NA|TRBV13
TGTGCCAGCAGCTTAGATAACAGGGAAACCCAGTACTTC
CASSLDNRETQYF
>TRBJ2-7|NA|TRBD2|TRBV9
TGTGCCAGCAGCTCCGGGGGGGCGGTGTCCTACGAGCAGTACTTC
CASSSGGAVSYEQYF
>TRBJ2-3|NA|TRBD2|TRBV19
TGTGCCAGTAGCCTAGCGGGGGGAGGCACAGATACGCAGTATTTT
CASSLAGGGTDTQYF
>TRBJ2-1|NA|TRBD2|TRBV7-3
TGTGCCAGCAGCTTAATGAGCGGGGGGATTTACAATGAGCAGTTCTTC
CASSLMSGGIYNEQFF
>TRBJ2-1|NA|NA|TRBV11-1
TGTGCCAGCAGCTTAGCGGGGGATAAGCGGAATGAGCAGTTCTTC
CASSLAGDKRNEQFF
>TRBJ1-2|NA|NA|TRBV4-1
TGCGCCAGCAGCCAAGTGGGCACCTATAACTATGGCTACACCTTC
CASSQVGTYNYGYTF
>TRBJ2-2|NA|NA|TRBV5-1
TGCGCCAGCAGCGTCGGCCGGGATAACGGGGAGCTGTTTTTT
CASSVGRDNGELFF
>TRBJ1-3|once|NA|TRBV5-4
TGTGCCAGCGCCCTCGGCGCCGGGGCAGGCTCTGGAAACACCATATATTTT
CASALGAGAGSGNTIYF
>TRBJ2-1|few|NA|TRBV10-2
TGCGCCACTTTGTATGCTGGCGAGCAGTTCTTC
CATLYAGEQFF
>TRBJ1-2|once|NA|TRBV6-6
TGTGCCAGCACCCCACAGGAGGCGGGGGGCTACACCTTC
CASTPQEAGGYTF
>TRBJ1-1|NA|NA|TRBV5-1
TGCGCCAGCAGCTTGGCCTGGCAGGGGTTGAACACTGAAGCTTTCTTT
CASSLAWQGLNTEAFF
>TRBJ2-3|NA|TRBD2|TRBV23-1
TGCGCCAGCAGTCACCTACTCGGGACTAGCGGGGGGGCCAGGACAGATACGCAGTATTTT
CASSHLLGTSGGARTDTQYF
>TRBJ2-5|NA|NA|TRBV19
TGTGCCAGTAGTAGACGCGGGGAGACCCAGTACTTC
CASSRRGETQYF
>TRBJ2-5|NA|NA|TRBV9
TGTGCCAGCAGCGCCGGGGCCGGGGCAGGAGAGACCCAGTACTTC
CASSAGAGAGETQYF
>TRBJ1-1|NA|NA|TRBV23-1
TGCGCCAAATACCGGGGGGGGCTGACTGAAGCTTTCTTT
CAKYRGGLTEAFF
>TRBJ1-1|NA|NA|TRBV2
TGTGCCAGCCGACAGAACCGGGTAGACACTGAAGCTTTCTTT
CASRQNRVDTEAFF
>TRBJ1-3|NA|NA|TRBV27
TGTGCCAGCAGTCCCGGGACCGCATTCTCTGGAAACACCATATATTTT
CASSPGTAFSGNTIYF
>TRBJ2-2|once|NA|TRBV19
TGTGCCAGTAGTATTTACAGGGACGGCGGGGAGCTGTTTTTT
CASSIYRDGGELFF
>TRBJ2-7|NA|TRBD2|TRBV2
TGTGCCAGCAGTGTAGACAGGACTAGCGGAGGGCAGTACTTC
CASSVDRTSGGQYF
>TRBJ1-5|NA|NA|TRBV28
TGTGCCAGCAGTTCCCGACACAGATCTCAGCCCCAGCATTTT
CASSSRHRSQPQHF
>TRBJ2-5|NA|NA|TRBV7-2
TGTGCCAGCAGCACGACTAGTACGAAAGAGACCCAGTACTTC
CASSTTSTKETQYF
>TRBJ1-1|NA|TRBD1|TRBV19
TGTGCCAGTAGTATCGGGGTAGGGACAGGGGGCACTGAAGCTTTCTTT
CASSIGVGTGGTEAFF
>TRBJ1-3|NA|NA|TRBV2
TGTGCCAGCAGTGAACGCATCAACACCATATATTTT
CASSERINTIYF
>TRBJ1-4|NA|NA|TRBV6-5
TGTGCCAGCGGGGCGGTGTCCGCAACTAATGAAAAACTGTTTTTT
CASGAVSATNEKLFF
>TRBJ2-2|NA|NA|TRBV5-4
TGTGCCAGCAGCTTGGCATCAGGGGCGAGGACCGGGGAGCTGTTTTTT
CASSLASGARTGELFF
>TRBJ2-2|NA|TRBD1|TRBV7-2
TGTGCCAGCAGACCCGGACAGGATCTCACCGGGGAGCTGTTTTTT
CASRPGQDLTGELFF
>TRBJ2-2|NA|NA|TRBV3-1/TRBV3-2
TGTGCCAGCAGCCAAGGTCCGAACACCGGGGAGCTGTTTTTT
CASSQGPNTGELFF
>TRBJ2-3|NA|TRBD2|TRBV4-3
TGCGCCAGCAGCCAAGATCTGTCGGGGGGGACAGATACGCAGTATTTT
CASSQDLSGGTDTQYF
>TRBJ1-5|NA|TRBD1|TRBV6-5
TGTGCCAGCTCATTCGGGACAGGGTTAGGTCAGCCCCAGCATTTT
CASSFGTGLGQPQHF
>TRBJ1-5|once|NA|TRBV2
TGTGCCAGCAGTGGCCCTGCGGAGCCTCAGCCCCAGCATTTT
CASSGPAEPQPQHF
>TRBJ1-6|NA|NA|TRBV6-5
TGTGCCAGCAGTTACTATAATTCACCCCTCCACTTT
CASSYYNSPLHF
>TRBJ2-2|NA|NA|TRBV5-1
TGCGCCAGCTGGAACCGGAGAAGCGATCGTAACGCCGGGGAGCTGTTTTTT
CASWNRRSDRNAGELFF
>TRBJ1-2|once|TRBD1|TRBV25-1
TGTGCCAGCAGTGCGTTTACAGGGGTTCATGGCTACACCTTC
CASSAFTGVHGYTF
>TRBJ2-3|NA|TRBD2|TRBV6-4
TGTGCCAGCAGTGACCACTATAGCGGGGGAATAGATACGCAGTATTTT
CASSDHYSGGIDTQYF
>TRBJ2-7|NA|TRBD1|TRBV7-2
TGTGCCAGCAGCCCGAGACAGGGGGGCTCCTACGAGCAGTACTTC
CASSPRQGGSYEQYF
>TRBJ1-5|NA|NA|TRBV2
TGTGCCAGCAGTGCATGGCTGCAAAAGAGGCAGGGTGAGCGGCCCCAGCATTTT
CASSAWLQKRQGERPQHF
>TRBJ2-5|NA|TRBD2|TRBV6-2/TRBV6-3
TGTGCCAGCAGTTACTCTGCAGCGGGGGAGGAGACCCAGTACTTC
CASSYSAAGEETQYF
>TRBJ2-5|NA|TRBD1|TRBV7-2
TGTGCCAGCAGCTTTAAACAGGGGAAAGAGACCCAGTACTTC
CASSFKQGKETQYF
>TRBJ1-1|NA|NA|TRBV3-1/TRBV3-2
TGTGCCAGCAGCCAAGTAAACAGGGCAGCTTTCTTT
CASSQVNRAAFF
>TRBJ2-1|NA|TRBD1|TRBV4-2
TGTGCCAGCAGCCAAGAAGGGGACAGGGGTTTCAATGAGCAGTTCTTC
CASSQEGDRGFNEQFF
>TRBJ1-4|NA|NA|TRBV2
TGTGCCACGCAGGAGGGTATGGATGAAAAACTGTTTTTT
CATQEGMDEKLFF
>TRBJ2-2|NA|NA|TRBV15
TGTGCCACCAGCAGAGGGGGAGAGGGTGGCGCCGGGGAGCTGTTTTTT
CATSRGGEGGAGELFF
>TRBJ1-6|NA|NA|TRBV15
TGTGCCACCAGCAGAGATAACAGCAATTCACCCCTCCACTTT
CATSRDNSNSPLHF
>TRBJ1-3|NA|NA|TRBV29-1
TGCAGCGGAAGGGGCGGAAACACCATATATTTT
CSGRGGNTIYF